These 27 T cell receptor beta chains originate from one sample sequenced in a study of T cells after yellow fever vaccination. TCRdb fed the 5' RACE reads into MiXCR, producing one record per CDR3 protein. The sample carries 500,000 to 650,000 distinct CDR3 sequences, around a sixth recorded once. The input for sequencing was PBMCs, taken 4 to 5 days after the first yellow fever vaccination. Every receptor here comes from a man between 18 and 29 years old who received the YFV17D yellow fever vaccine.

The chain combines TRBV19 with TRBJ2-2, with TRBD1 matching 11 bases. Germline loops: CDR1 LNHDA, CDR2 SQIVND (reference sequence). The J segment lost 3 bases and the V segment lost 10 bases, leaving 7 bases of the junction unmatched. The CDR3 consists of 15 residues. The CDR3 coding sequence is TGTGCCACCAAGAGGACAGGGGGCCACACCGGGGAGCTGTTTTTT. Encoded protein: CATKRTGGHTGELFF.

The CDR3 DNA is TGTGCCAGCAGTGTAAGGGGGCGCGATGAAAAACTGTTTTTT. Translating gives CASSVRGRDEKLFF. The J gene is TRBJ1-4, the V gene TRBV6-4, with 7 bases fitting TRBD1. Trimming removed 4 bases from V and 6 bases from J; junction bases left unmatched: 5. Germline V lookup: CDR1 MRHNA, CDR2 SNTAGT. The CDR3 is 14 residues long.

The rearrangement links TRBV12-3 or TRBV12-4 to TRBJ2-7, with D possibly TRBD2 on 6 matching bases. V shed 3 bases and J shed 5 bases, with 20 bases lying between them. The CDR3 covers 16 residues. DNA for the CDR3: TGTGCCAGCAGTTTTTGGGGCGGGGAAGGATGGAACGAGCAGTACTTC. Its translation is CASSFWGGEGWNEQYF.

This clonotype was seen more than once but under ten times. The chain recombines TRBV11-2 with TRBJ2-2; D is uncertain. The CDR3 is made up of 12 amino acids. CDR1 and CDR2 (germline): SGHAT, FQNNGV. Trimming shortened V by 9 bases and J by 3 bases, and 8 bases separated the two germline ends. CDR3 sequence reads: CASTWYTGELFF. In nucleotides, the CDR3 is TGTGCCAGTACATGGTACACCGGGGAGCTGTTTTTT.

The chain has TRBV28 and TRBJ2-7; 10 bases are shared with TRBD1. The junction had 4 bases not matched to a gene; V was cut back by 2 bases and J by 6 bases. The CDR3 has 14 residues. Germline CDR1 reads MDHEN; CDR2 reads SYDVKM. Here the CDR3 reads CASSLTGTGAEQYF. The DNA of the CDR3 is TGTGCCAGCAGTTTAACCGGGACAGGGGCCGAGCAGTACTTC.

The chain carries TRBV5-5 and TRBJ2-1; 7 positions agree with TRBD1. Germline CDR1 is SGHKS and CDR2 is YYEKEE (reference sequence). Trimming at V came to 4 bases and at J to 3 bases, leaving 4 bases not matched to a gene. This CDR3 spans 14 amino acids. The DNA of the CDR3 is TGTGCCAGCAGCCCATGGGACAGCTACAATGAGCAGTTCTTC. It codes for CASSPWDSYNEQFF.

This clonotype was recorded a few times. The rearrangement links TRBV5-1 to TRBJ2-3; the D gene is possibly TRBD2 (6 bases). The CDR3 length is 15 residues. The V end lost 6 bases, the J end lost 2 bases, and 16 bases lay between the germline ends. CDR1 and CDR2 from the germline V gene are SGHRS and YFSETQ. CDR3 bases: TGCGCCAGCACCCGGGACTTGGATCACACAGATACGCAGTATTTT. Translation gives CASTRDLDHTDTQYF.

The CDR3 sequence: CASSVAGEANEKLFF. Written as DNA, the CDR3 is TGTGCCAGCAGCGTTGCAGGGGAAGCTAATGAAAAACTGTTTTTT. The V call is TRBV9, the J call TRBJ1-4; possibly TRBD1 for D (6 bases). V was trimmed by 2 bases and J by 3 bases, leaving 11 bases between them. The CDR3 is 15 amino acids. CDR1 and CDR2 (germline): SGDLS, YYNGEE.

This clonotype came up a few times. This chain joins TRBV7-2 and TRBJ2-3; 8 bases line up with TRBD1. Germline V CDR1 and CDR2: SGHTA, FQGNSA. The CDR3 is 16 residues long. Unmatched junction bases numbered 12, after V lost 4 bases and J lost 6 bases. CDR3 protein: CASSSGFVAGGDTQYF. The CDR3 bases are TGTGCCAGCAGCTCCGGCTTCGTGGCAGGGGGCGATACGCAGTATTTT.

The V call is TRBV10-3, the J call TRBJ2-5; TRBD2 matches at 10 bases. J was trimmed by 0 bases and V by 5 bases; bases with no gene match: 9. Germline V gene data show CDR1 as ENHRY and CDR2 as SYGVKD. CDR3 length: 17 residues. CDR3 DNA: TGTGCCATCAGTCTGGGGTTGCTAGCGGGGGACCAAGAGACCCAGTACTTC. Protein sequence: CAISLGLLAGDQETQYF.

The chain recombines TRBV29-1 with TRBJ2-1; D is perhaps TRBD1 or TRBD2 (5 bases each). Germline V lookup: CDR1 SQVTM, CDR2 ANQGSEA. The ends were cut back, 7 bases at V and 5 bases at J, with 18 bases in the middle. The length of the CDR3 is 14 residues. In DNA form, the CDR3 reads TGCAGCGGCGAGCCCCCGGGACGGGACAATGAGCAGTTCTTC. It is translated as CSGEPPGRDNEQFF.

The chain couples TRBV12-3 or TRBV12-4 to TRBJ1-5, with D hard to call. The ends were cut back, 6 bases at V and 3 bases at J, with 9 bases in the middle. The CDR3 spans 13 residues. The CDR3 bases are TGTGCCAGCAGCCGGGCCACCAATCAGCCCCAGCATTTT. Amino acids: CASSRATNQPQHF.

This chain links TRBV20-1 with TRBJ2-3, with 8 bases matching TRBD2. V dropped 3 bases and J dropped 2; count of bases not matched to a gene: 4. The CDR3 covers 14 residues. Germline V gives CDR1 DFQATT, CDR2 SNEGSKA (reference sequence). In DNA form, the CDR3 reads TGCAGTGCTAGCGGTAGCGGGAACACAGATACGCAGTATTTT. As protein: CSASGSGNTDTQYF.

The V gene is TRBV20-1, the J gene TRBJ1-1; D gene ambiguous. Germline values: CDR1 DFQATT, CDR2 SNEGSKA (reference sequence). Trimming stripped 6 bases from V and 0 bases from J, with 14 bases between. The CDR3 is 14 residues long. CDR3 residues: CSAPGVIMNTEAFF. CDR3 nucleotide sequence: TGCAGTGCCCCCGGGGTTATAATGAACACTGAAGCTTTCTTT.

The CDR3 nucleotides are TGTGCCAGCAGTGAATCGGCATGGCCCCAGCATTTT. It encodes CASSESAWPQHF. The chain has TRBV6-1 and TRBJ1-5; the D is unclear. The CDR3 extends over 12 amino acids. Per germline, CDR1 MNHNS and CDR2 SASEGT. V lost 2 bases to trimming and J lost 9 bases, with 8 bases between them.

V is TRBV4-3 and J is TRBJ2-2, with unresolved D. Germline CDR1 LGHNA, CDR2 YSLEER. This CDR3 contains 13 residues. Between the trimmed V and J ends, which lost 0 bases and 7 bases, there was a span of 6 bases. CDR3 DNA: TGCGCCAGCAGCCAAGATGAGGTCGGGGAGCTGTTTTTT. This gives the protein CASSQDEVGELFF.

J is TRBJ2-7 and V is TRBV6-1; 10 bases are shared with TRBD1. The germline V gene encodes CDR1 MNHNS and CDR2 SASEGT. V lost 6 bases and J lost 5; bases outside the gene matches: 10. The CDR3 has 15 amino acids. The CDR3: CASRGRQGARNEQYF. CDR3 sequence (DNA): TGTGCCAGCAGGGGAAGACAGGGGGCTAGGAACGAGCAGTACTTC.

This clonotype was recorded a few times. The gene calls are TRBV12-3 or TRBV12-4 and TRBJ2-3; tentatively, D is TRBD2 (6 bases). The CDR3 runs 15 residues. Between the trimmed V and J ends, which lost 1 base and 2 bases, there was a span of 10 bases. As DNA, the CDR3 is TGTGCCAGCAGTTTAGGGGCGGGATTCACAGATACGCAGTATTTT. It is translated as CASSLGAGFTDTQYF.

This clonotype has only a few counts. The chain is built from TRBV5-1 and TRBJ2-5; D may be TRBD1 (5 bases). The germline V gene encodes CDR1 SGHRS and CDR2 YFSETQ. Trimming shortened V by 3 bases and J by 3 bases, and 12 bases separated the two germline ends. This CDR3 region has 14 residues. CDR3 DNA sequence: TGCGCCAGCAGCTCGACAGTCCCTGAAGAGACCCAGTACTTC. It yields the protein CASSSTVPEETQYF.

This clonotype turned up a few times. This chain links TRBV11-2 with TRBJ2-2; D tentatively reads TRBD1 or TRBD2 (5 bases each). CDR1 and CDR2 from the germline V gene are SGHAT and FQNNGV. CDR3 length: 15 amino acids. Trimming shortened V by 5 bases and J by 4 bases, and 14 bases separated the two germline ends. CDR3 sequence reads: CASSNGTESTGELFF. In DNA form, the CDR3 reads TGTGCCAGCAGCAACGGGACGGAGAGCACCGGGGAGCTGTTTTTT.

The chain employs TRBV6-2 or TRBV6-3 and TRBJ2-4; possibly TRBD1 for D (6 bases). CDR3 size: 16 residues. CDR1 is MNHEY, CDR2 SVGEGT, per germline. The germline V and J ends were trimmed by 1 base and 13 bases, with 23 bases remaining between them. Here the CDR3 reads CASSYLGAVAPLQQYF. Written as DNA, the CDR3 is TGTGCCAGCAGTTACTTGGGGGCCGTAGCCCCTTTACAACAGTACTTC.

In nucleotides, the CDR3 is TGTGCCACGAGGACGGGAATCCTCACAGATACGCAGTATTTT. Protein product: CATRTGILTDTQYF. This sequence joins TRBV15 and TRBJ2-3, with a tentative D call TRBD2 (5 bases). The CDR3 totals 14 residues. Germline-derived CDR1 and CDR2 are LNHNV and YYDKDF (reference sequence). Trimming removed 9 bases from V and 2 bases from J, with 15 bases in between.

This clonotype was picked up many times. The rearrangement uses TRBV5-1 and TRBJ2-2; D is ambiguous. The CDR3 covers 14 residues. The germline gives CDR1 SGHRS, CDR2 YFSETQ. With 0 bases removed from V and 5 bases from J, the gap between germline ends came to 8 bases. The CDR3 nucleotides are TGCGCCAGCAGCTTGGGGGCGAGGACCGGGGAGCTGTTTTTT. Amino acids: CASSLGARTGELFF.

In its sample, this clonotype was seen many times. The CDR3 is CSAQDSTGPLGGYTF. The CDR3 bases are TGCAGTGCCCAAGACTCGACAGGTCCCTTGGGAGGCTACACCTTC. The genes are TRBV20-1 and TRBJ1-2, with D perhaps matching TRBD1 (6 bases). The CDR3 length is 15 residues. Germline CDR1 is DFQATT and CDR2 is SNEGSKA (reference sequence). V dropped 6 bases and J dropped 8 bases, with 25 bases sitting between them.

This clonotype appeared a few times. The gene calls are TRBV4-1 and TRBJ2-7; D might be TRBD1 (5 bases). V shed 4 bases and J shed 4 bases, with 23 bases lying between them. This CDR3 comprises 17 residues. Germline V lookup: CDR1 MGHRA, CDR2 YSYEKL. The CDR3 bases are TGCGCCAGCAGCCGGTCGATCCCCATCGACAGCTGGTACGAGCAGTACTTC. Translated: CASSRSIPIDSWYEQYF.

This clonotype showed up just a few times. The V and J genes are TRBV27 and TRBJ1-5; tentative D call: TRBD1 (6 bases). This CDR3 spans 14 amino acids. V was clipped by 6 bases and J by 5 bases, with 14 bases between them. The germline V gene has CDR1 MNHEY and CDR2 SMNVEV (reference sequence). CDR3 nucleotide sequence: TGTGCCAGCAGCCCCGAGAGGGGGTATCAGCCCCAGCATTTT. It codes for CASSPERGYQPQHF.

This clonotype turned up a few times. This chain links TRBV12-3 or TRBV12-4 with TRBJ1-5; no reliable D call. The CDR3 runs 14 residues. V lost 3 bases and J 7 bases, leaving 13 bases between the germline ends. The CDR3 protein is CASSLLSGSQPQHF. CDR3 sequence (DNA): TGTGCCAGCAGTTTGTTGTCTGGGAGCCAGCCCCAGCATTTT.